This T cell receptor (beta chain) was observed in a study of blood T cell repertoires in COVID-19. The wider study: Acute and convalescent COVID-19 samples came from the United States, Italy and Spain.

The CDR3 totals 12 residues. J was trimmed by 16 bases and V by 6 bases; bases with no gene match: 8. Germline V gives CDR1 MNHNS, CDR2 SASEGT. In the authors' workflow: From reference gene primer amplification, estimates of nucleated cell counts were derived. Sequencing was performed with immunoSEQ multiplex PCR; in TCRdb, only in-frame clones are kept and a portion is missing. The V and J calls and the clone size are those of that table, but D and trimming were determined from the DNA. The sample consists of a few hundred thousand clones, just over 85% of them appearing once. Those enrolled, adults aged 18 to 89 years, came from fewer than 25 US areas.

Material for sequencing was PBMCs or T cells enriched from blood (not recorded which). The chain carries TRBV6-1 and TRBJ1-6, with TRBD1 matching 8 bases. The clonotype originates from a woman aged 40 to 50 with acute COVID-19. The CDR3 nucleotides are TGTGCCAGCAGCCTCGACAGGGGCCTACTCCACTTT. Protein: CASSLDRGLLHF.